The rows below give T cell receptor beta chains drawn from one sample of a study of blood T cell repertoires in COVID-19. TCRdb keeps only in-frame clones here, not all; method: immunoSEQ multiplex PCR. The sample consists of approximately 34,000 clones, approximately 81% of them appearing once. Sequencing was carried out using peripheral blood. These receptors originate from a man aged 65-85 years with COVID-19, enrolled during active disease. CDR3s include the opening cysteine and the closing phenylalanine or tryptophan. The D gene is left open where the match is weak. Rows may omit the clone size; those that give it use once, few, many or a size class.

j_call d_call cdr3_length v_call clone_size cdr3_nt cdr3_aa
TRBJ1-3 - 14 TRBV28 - TGTGCCAGCAAGACCCAGGGGTCTGGAAACACCATATATTTT CASKTQGSGNTIYF
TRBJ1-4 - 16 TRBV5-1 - TGCGCCAGCAGCTTGGGCGTTTCTCTACCTAATGAAAAACTGTTTTTT CASSLGVSLPNEKLFF
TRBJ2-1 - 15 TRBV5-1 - TGCGCCAGCAGCTCACGACTAGGGAGGTACAATGAGCAGTTCTTC CASSSRLGRYNEQFF
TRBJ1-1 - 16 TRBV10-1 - TGCGCCAGCAGTGAGTCATGGGGGGGAATTAGCACTGAAGCTTTCTTT CASSESWGGISTEAFF
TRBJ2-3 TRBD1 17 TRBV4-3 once TGCGCCAGCAGCCGCCGAGTGGGACAGCGTAGCACAGATACGCAGTATTTT CASSRRVGQRSTDTQYF
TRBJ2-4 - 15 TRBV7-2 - TGTGCCAGCAGCTTAGACAGGAGCTGGAAAAACATTCAGTACTTC CASSLDRSWKNIQYF
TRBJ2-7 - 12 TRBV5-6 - TGTGCCAGCAGCTTCAGTCCGGGAGTGGAGTACTTC CASSFSPGVEYF
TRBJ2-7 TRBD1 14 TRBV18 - TGTGCCAGCTCACCACAGACAGGGGATCAAGAGCAGTACTTC CASSPQTGDQEQYF
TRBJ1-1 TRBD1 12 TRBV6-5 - TGTGCCAGCAGGACAGGGCCAGCAGGAGCTTTCTTT CASRTGPAGAFF
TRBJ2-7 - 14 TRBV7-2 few TGTGCCAGCAGCCCCCTAGCCACCGCCTACGAGCAGTACTTC CASSPLATAYEQYF
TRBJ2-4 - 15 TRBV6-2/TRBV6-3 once TGTGCCAGCAGCGCCCCCCTACCAGCCAAAAACATTCAGTACTTC CASSAPLPAKNIQYF
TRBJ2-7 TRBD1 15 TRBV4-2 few TGTGCCAGCAGCACCGACAGGGGGGGACCCTACGAGCAGTACTTC CASSTDRGGPYEQYF
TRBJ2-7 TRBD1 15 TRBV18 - TGTGCCAGCTCACCAAGTACCAGGGGGCTCCACGAGCAGTACTTC CASSPSTRGLHEQYF
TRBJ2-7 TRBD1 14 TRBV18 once TGTGCCAGCTCACCGCGGCAGGGGGCCAGCGAGCAGTACTTC CASSPRQGASEQYF
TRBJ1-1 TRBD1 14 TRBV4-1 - TGCGCCAGCAGCCACACAGGGGGGAACACTGAAGCTTTCTTT CASSHTGGNTEAFF
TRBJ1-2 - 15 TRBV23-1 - TGCGCCAGCAGTCATCTAGGGACAAGTTTGATCGGCTACACCTTC CASSHLGTSLIGYTF
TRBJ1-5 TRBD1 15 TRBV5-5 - TGTGCCAGCAGCCGACAGGGCCAACCCAATCAGCCCCAGCATTTT CASSRQGQPNQPQHF
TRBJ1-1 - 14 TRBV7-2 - TGTGCCAGCAGCCCTGGGGCCGCAAACACTGAAGCTTTCTTT CASSPGAANTEAFF
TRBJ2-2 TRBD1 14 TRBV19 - TGTGCCAGTAGCCTTGACAGGGTTACCGGGGAGCTGTTTTTT CASSLDRVTGELFF
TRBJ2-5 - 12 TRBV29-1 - TGCAGCGTGGGTCTGACAGAGGAGACCCAGTACTTC CSVGLTEETQYF
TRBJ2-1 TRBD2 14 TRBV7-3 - TGTGCCAGCAGCTTACTAGCGGCCTACAATGAGCAGTTCTTC CASSLLAAYNEQFF
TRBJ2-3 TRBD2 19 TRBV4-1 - TGCGCCAGCAGCAAGGTGGGACTAGCGGGGGCCCTTAGCACAGATACGCAGTATTTT CASSKVGLAGALSTDTQYF
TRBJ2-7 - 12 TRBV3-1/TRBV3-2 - TGTGCCAGCAGCCTGACGGGGGTCGAGCAGTACTTC CASSLTGVEQYF
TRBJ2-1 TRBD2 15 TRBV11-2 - TGTGCCAGCAGCTCTCGGACTAGCGGCCACAATGAGCAGTTCTTC CASSSRTSGHNEQFF
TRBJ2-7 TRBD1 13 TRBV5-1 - TGCGCCAGCAGCTTGTACAGGGGTTACGAGCAGTACTTC CASSLYRGYEQYF
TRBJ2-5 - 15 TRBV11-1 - TGTGCCAGCAGCTTATTACTCGGGGCGGGGGAGACCCAGTACTTC CASSLLLGAGETQYF
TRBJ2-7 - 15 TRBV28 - TGTGCCAGCAGTCTCAGGGGCGTAACCTCCTACGAGCAGTACTTC CASSLRGVTSYEQYF
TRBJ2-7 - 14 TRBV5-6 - TGTGCCAGCATCGGAGGGGGGAGGGCCAACGAGCAGTACTTC CASIGGGRANEQYF
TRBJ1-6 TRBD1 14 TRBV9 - TGTGCCAGCAGCGTGGACAGGGGGCTATCACCCCTCCACTTT CASSVDRGLSPLHF
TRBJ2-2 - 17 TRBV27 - TGTGCCAGCAGATACCGGGTAGGAGTATCCAACACCGGGGAGCTGTTTTTT CASRYRVGVSNTGELFF
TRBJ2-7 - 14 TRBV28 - TGTGCCAGCGTAACCCAGGGGTTTGCCTACGAGCAGTACTTC CASVTQGFAYEQYF
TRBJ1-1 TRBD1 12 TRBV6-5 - TGTGCCAGCAGCAGACAGGGATCTGAAGCTTTCTTT CASSRQGSEAFF
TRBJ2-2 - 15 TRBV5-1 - TGCGCCAGCAGCTTGGGGACTAGGGGGGCCGGGGAGCTGTTTTTT CASSLGTRGAGELFF
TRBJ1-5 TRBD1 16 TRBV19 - TGTGCCAGTAGTATCAACAGGGGGTCGGGCAATCAGCCCCAGCATTTT CASSINRGSGNQPQHF
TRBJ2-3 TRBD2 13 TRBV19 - TGTGCCAGTAGTATGGAGACTAGCGGGAGTTTGTATTTT CASSMETSGSLYF
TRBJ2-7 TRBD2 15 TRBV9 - TGTGCCAGCAGCCCAACTAGCGGGCAAGGTAACGAGCAGTACTTC CASSPTSGQGNEQYF
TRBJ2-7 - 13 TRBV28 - TGTGCCAGCAGTTTATTACGCGGATACGAGCAGTACTTC CASSLLRGYEQYF
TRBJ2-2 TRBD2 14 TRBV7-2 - TGTGCCAGCAGCCCCGGACGGGGGGCCGGGGAGCTGTTTTTT CASSPGRGAGELFF
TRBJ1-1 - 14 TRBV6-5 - TGTGCCAGCAGGAACGGAAACAGGAACACTGAAGCTTTCTTT CASRNGNRNTEAFF
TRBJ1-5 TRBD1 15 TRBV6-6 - TGTGCCAGCACCGAGACAGGGCGCCACAATCAGCCCCAGCATTTT CASTETGRHNQPQHF
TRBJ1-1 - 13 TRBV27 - TGTGCCAGCAGTGAACTTTCGATCCGTCAAGCTTTCTTT CASSELSIRQAFF
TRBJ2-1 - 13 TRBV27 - TGTGCCAGCAGTTTCCGGGTACTGAATGAGCAGTTCTTC CASSFRVLNEQFF